This TCR beta chain emerged from a study of blood T cells in healthy people across ages. Study conclusions and caveats: Naive T cell percentage showed a strong correlation with TCR beta diversity.

The use of a sample-barcoded 5' primer and a J-beta primer mix characterized a second PCR of 7 to 11 cycles. MiXCR, run by TCRdb on the 5' RACE reads, gives a single entry per CDR3 protein. The sample consists of 710,000 or so distinct CDR3 sequences, about a fifth of them appearing once. Worth noting for this clonotype: Its specificity is not known.

The sequence was obtained from a man between 65 and 85 years old in good health. What was sequenced was blood.

Here the CDR3 reads CASSLKASGTYKQFF. The CDR3 nucleotides are TGTGCCAGCAGCTTAAAAGCTAGCGGGACTTACAAGCAGTTCTTC. The chain employs TRBV7-3 and TRBJ2-5; 9 bases agree with TRBD2. The J call could be wrong; TRBJ2-1 is a better fit for the DNA end. From germline, CDR1 is SGHTA and CDR2 FQGTGA. The CDR3 sequence is 15 residues long.